The sequence of this TCR beta chain was determined in a study of blood T cell repertoires in COVID-19. Study overall: Spain, Italy and the United States supplied samples that represented acute and convalescent COVID-19.

In the study's own analysis: The authors estimated nucleated cell counts from reference gene primer amplification. Only in-frame clones appear in the TCRdb table, and some are missing; sequencing was by immunoSEQ multiplex PCR. Clonal size and the V and J genes are those of that table, whereas D and trimming came from the DNA. Of over 350,000 clones in the sample, around 87% are singletons; the top ten hold around 0.91%. Participants' reported clinical history set cohort assignment. Looked up from germline, CDR1 is MGHRA and CDR2 is YSYEKL. The length of the CDR3 is 15 residues. The V and J ends lost 0 bases and 2 bases respectively, with 10 bases between them.

Sequenced sample: PBMCs or T cells enriched from blood (not recorded which). The chain links TRBV4-1 to TRBJ1-2; the D is unclear. The TCR sequence derives from a woman aged 30 to 39 with acute COVID-19. CDR3 loop: CASSQEGGPNYGYTF. The DNA for the CDR3 is TGCGCCAGCAGCCAAGAAGGCGGCCCCAACTATGGCTACACCTTC.